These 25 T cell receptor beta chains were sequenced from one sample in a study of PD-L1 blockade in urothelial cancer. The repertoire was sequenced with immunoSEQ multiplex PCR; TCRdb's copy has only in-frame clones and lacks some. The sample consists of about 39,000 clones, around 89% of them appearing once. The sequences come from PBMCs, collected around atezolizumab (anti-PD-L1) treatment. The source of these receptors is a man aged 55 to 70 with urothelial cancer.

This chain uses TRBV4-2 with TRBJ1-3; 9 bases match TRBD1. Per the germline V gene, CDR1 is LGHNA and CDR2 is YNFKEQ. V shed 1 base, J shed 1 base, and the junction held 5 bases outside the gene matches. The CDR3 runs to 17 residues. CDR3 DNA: TGTGCCAGCAGCCAAGTCCAAGGACAGGGGTCTGGAAACACCATATATTTT. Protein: CASSQVQGQGSGNTIYF.

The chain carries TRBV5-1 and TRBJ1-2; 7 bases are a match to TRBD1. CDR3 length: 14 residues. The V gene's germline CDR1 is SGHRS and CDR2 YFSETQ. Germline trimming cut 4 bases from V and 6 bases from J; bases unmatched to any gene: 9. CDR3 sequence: CASSIQGIHDGYTF. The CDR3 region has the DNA TGCGCCAGCAGCATACAGGGGATTCACGATGGCTACACCTTC.

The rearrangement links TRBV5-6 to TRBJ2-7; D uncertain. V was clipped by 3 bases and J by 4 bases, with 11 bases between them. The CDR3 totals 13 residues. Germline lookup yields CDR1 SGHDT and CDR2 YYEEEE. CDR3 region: CASSSGSTYEQYF. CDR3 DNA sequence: TGTGCCAGCAGCTCCGGGTCAACGTACGAGCAGTACTTC.

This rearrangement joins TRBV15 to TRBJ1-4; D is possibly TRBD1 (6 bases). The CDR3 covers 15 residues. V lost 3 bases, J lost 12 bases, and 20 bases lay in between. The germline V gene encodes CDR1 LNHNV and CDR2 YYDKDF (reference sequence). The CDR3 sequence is CATSRIREWEGELFF. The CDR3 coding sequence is TGTGCCACCAGCAGGATCCGGGAGTGGGAGGGGGAACTGTTTTTT.

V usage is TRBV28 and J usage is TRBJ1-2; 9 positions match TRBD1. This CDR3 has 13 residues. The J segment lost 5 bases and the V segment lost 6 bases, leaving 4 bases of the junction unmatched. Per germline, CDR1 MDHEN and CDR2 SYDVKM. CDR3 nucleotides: TGTGCCAGCAGCCCGGGACAGGGATATGGCTACACCTTC. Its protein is CASSPGQGYGYTF.

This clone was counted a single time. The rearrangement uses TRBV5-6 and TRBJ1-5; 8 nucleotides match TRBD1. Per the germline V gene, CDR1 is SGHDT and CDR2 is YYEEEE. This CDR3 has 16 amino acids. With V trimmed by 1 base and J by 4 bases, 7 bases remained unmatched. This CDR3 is CASSLTGTGVNQPQHF. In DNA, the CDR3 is TGTGCCAGCAGCTTGACCGGGACAGGAGTTAATCAGCCCCAGCATTTT.

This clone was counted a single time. The CDR3 region has the DNA TGTGCCAGCAGTTCAACTCCGGAGGGCGGCAGGGAGACCCAGTACTTC. It encodes CASSSTPEGGRETQYF. The chain is built from TRBV7-8 and TRBJ2-5; tentative D call: TRBD2 (6 bases). The germline V gene has CDR1 SGHVS and CDR2 FQNEAQ. V was clipped by 6 bases and J by 5 bases, with 22 bases between them. This CDR3 is 16 amino acids long.

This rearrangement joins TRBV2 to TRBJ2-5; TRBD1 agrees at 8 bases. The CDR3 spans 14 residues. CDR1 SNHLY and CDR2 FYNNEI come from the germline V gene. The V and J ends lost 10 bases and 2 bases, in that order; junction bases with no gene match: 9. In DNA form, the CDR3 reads TGTGCCATCGCACCCCGGACAGGGCAAGAGACCCAGTACTTC. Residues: CAIAPRTGQETQYF.

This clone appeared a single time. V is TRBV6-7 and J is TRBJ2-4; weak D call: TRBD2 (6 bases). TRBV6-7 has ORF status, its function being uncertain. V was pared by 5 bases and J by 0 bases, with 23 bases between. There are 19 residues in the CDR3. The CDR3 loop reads CASSISPGTWGLAKNIQYF. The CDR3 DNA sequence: TGTGCCAGCAGTATCTCGCCCGGGACTTGGGGATTAGCCAAAAACATTCAGTACTTC.

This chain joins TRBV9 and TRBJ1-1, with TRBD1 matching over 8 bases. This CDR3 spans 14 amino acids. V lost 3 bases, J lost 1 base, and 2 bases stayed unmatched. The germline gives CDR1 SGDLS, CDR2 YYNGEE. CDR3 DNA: TGTGCCAGCAGCGGACAGGGGTGGAACACTGAAGCTTTCTTT. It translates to CASSGQGWNTEAFF. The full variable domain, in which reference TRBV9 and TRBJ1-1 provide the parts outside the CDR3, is DSGVTQTPKHLITATGQRVTLRCSPRSGDLSVYWYQQSLDQGLQFLIQYYNGEERAKGNILERFSAQQFPDLHSELNLSSLELGDSALYFCASSGQGWNTEAFFGQGTRLTVV.

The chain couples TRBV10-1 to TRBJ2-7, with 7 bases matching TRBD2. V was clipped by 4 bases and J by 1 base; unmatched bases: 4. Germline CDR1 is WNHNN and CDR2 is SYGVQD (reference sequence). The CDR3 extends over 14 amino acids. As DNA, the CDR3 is TGCGCCAGCAGTGGGGCTAGCGGATCCTACGAGCAGTACTTC. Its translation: CASSGASGSYEQYF.

CDR3 protein: CASSIQGAVYEQYF. CDR3 sequence (DNA): TGTGCCAGCAGTATACAGGGGGCAGTCTACGAGCAGTACTTC. This chain uses TRBV27 with TRBJ2-7, with 9 bases that match TRBD1. CDR1 and CDR2 from the germline V gene are MNHEY and SMNVEV (reference sequence). The V gene end was trimmed by 5 bases and the J gene end by 3 bases; junction bases not matched to a gene: 5. This CDR3 region has 14 residues.

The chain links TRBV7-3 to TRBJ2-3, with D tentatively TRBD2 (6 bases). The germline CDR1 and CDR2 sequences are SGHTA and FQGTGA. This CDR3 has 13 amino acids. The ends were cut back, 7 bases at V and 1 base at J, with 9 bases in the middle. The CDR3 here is CASKGGGTDTQYF. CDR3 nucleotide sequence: TGTGCCAGCAAAGGAGGGGGCACAGATACGCAGTATTTT.

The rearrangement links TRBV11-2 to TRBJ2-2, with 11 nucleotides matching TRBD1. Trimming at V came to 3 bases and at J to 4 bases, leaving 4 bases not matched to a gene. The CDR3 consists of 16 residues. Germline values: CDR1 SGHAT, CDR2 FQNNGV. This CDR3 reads CASSFGQGAITGELFF. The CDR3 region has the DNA TGTGCCAGCAGCTTCGGACAGGGGGCGATCACCGGGGAGCTGTTTTTT. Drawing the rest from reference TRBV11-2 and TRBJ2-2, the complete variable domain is EAGVAQSPRYKIIEKRQSVAFWCNPISGHATLYWYQQILGQGPKLLIQFQNNGVVDDSQLPKDRFSAERLKGVDSTLKIQPAKLEDSAVYLCASSFGQGAITGELFFGEGSRLTVL.

The CDR3 spells CACTLPWGSGKQETQYF. In DNA, the CDR3 is TGTGCCTGCACACTCCCTTGGGGTAGCGGGAAACAAGAGACCCAGTACTTC. This chain connects TRBV30 to TRBJ2-5; 8 nucleotides align to TRBD2. V lost 6 bases and J lost 2; bases outside the gene matches: 17. The CDR3 consists of 17 residues. Germline V lookup: CDR1 GTSNPN, CDR2 SVGIG (reference sequence). The full variable domain, in which reference TRBV30 and TRBJ2-5 provide the parts outside the CDR3, is SQTIHQWPATLVQPVGSPLSLECTVEGTSNPNLYWYRQAAGRGLQLLFYSVGIGQISSEVPQNLSASRPQDRQFILSSKKLLLSDSGFYLCACTLPWGSGKQETQYFGPGTRLLVL.

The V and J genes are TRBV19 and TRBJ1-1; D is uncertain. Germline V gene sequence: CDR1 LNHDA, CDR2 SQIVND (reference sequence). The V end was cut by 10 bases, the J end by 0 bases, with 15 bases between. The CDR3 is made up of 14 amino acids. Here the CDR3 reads CATRQVRMNTEAFF. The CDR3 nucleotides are TGTGCCACACGCCAGGTCCGAATGAACACTGAAGCTTTCTTT.

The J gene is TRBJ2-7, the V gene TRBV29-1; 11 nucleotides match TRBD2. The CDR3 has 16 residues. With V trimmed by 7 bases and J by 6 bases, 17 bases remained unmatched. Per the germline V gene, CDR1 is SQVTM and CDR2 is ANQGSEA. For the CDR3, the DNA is TGCAGCGGTGGAGACACGGCTGGGCTAGCGGGAGGCGAGCAGTACTTC. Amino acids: CSGGDTAGLAGGEQYF.

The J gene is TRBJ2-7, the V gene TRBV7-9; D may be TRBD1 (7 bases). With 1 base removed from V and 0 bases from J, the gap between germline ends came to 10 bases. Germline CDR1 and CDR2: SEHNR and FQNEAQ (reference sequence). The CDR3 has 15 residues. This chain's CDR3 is CASSLGGDSSYEQYF. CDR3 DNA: TGTGCCAGCAGCTTAGGCGGGGACAGCTCCTACGAGCAGTACTTC.

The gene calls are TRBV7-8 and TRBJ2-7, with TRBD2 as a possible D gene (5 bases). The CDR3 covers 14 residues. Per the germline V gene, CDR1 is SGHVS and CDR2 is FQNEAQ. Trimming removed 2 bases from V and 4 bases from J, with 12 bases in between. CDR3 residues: CASSLSGAGYEQYF. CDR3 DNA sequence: TGTGCCAGCAGCTTATCGGGTGCGGGTTACGAGCAGTACTTC.

CDR3 coding DNA: TGTGCCAGCAGCCTCTTGGAACAGGGACACGAGCAGTACTTC. Translation: CASSLLEQGHEQYF. This rearrangement joins TRBV6-5 to TRBJ2-7; maybe TRBD1 (6 bases). The CDR3 runs 14 residues. With 6 bases removed from V and 5 bases from J, the gap between germline ends came to 17 bases. Germline V gene data show CDR1 as MNHEY and CDR2 as SVGAGI.

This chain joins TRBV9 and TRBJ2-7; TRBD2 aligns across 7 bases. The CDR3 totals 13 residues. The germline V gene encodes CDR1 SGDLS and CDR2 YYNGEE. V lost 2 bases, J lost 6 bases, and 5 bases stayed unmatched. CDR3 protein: CASSVRDYSEQYF. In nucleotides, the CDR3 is TGTGCCAGCAGCGTCAGGGACTACTCCGAGCAGTACTTC.

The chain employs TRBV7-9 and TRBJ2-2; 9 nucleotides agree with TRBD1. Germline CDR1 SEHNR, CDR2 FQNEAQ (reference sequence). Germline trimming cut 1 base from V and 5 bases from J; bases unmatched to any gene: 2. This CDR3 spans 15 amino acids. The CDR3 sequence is CASSLGDRATGELFF. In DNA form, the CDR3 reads TGTGCCAGCAGCTTAGGGGACAGGGCTACCGGGGAGCTGTTTTTT. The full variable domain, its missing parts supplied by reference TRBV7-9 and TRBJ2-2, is DTGVSQNPRHKITKRGQNVTFRCDPISEHNRLYWYRQTLGQGPEFLTYFQNEAQLEKSRLLSDRFSAERPKGSFSTLEIQRTEQGDSAMYLCASSLGDRATGELFFGEGSRLTVL.

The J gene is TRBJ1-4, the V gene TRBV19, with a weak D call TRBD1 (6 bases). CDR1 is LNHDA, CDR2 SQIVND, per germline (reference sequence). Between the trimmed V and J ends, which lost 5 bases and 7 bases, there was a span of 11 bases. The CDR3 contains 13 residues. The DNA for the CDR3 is TGTGCCAGTAGTGAACAGGGTGTTGAAAAACTGTTTTTT. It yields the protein CASSEQGVEKLFF.

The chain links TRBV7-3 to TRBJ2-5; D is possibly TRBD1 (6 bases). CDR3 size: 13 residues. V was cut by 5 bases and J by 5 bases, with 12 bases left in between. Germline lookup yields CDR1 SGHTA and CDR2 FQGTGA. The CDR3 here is CASSKGQGETQYF. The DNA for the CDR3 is TGTGCCAGCAGCAAAGGGCAGGGGGAGACCCAGTACTTC.

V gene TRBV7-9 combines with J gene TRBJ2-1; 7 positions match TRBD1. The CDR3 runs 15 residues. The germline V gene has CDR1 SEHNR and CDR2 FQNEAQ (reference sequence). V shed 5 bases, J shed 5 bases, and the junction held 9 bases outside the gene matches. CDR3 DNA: TGTGCCAGCAGCAGACAGGGCCCTTTGAACAATGAGCAGTTCTTC. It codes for CASSRQGPLNNEQFF.